Below, 2 T cell receptor beta chains from the same sample are listed, as sequenced in a study of PD-1 blockade in classical Hodgkin lymphoma. The time point: newly diagnosed, previously untreated cHL patient sample. TCRdb keeps only in-frame clones here, not all; method: immunoSEQ multiplex PCR. The table has over 60,000 clones, 93% seen once. What was sequenced was peripheral blood mononuclear cells (PBMCs). These TCRs come from a human donor with classical Hodgkin lymphoma.

This clone was observed once. The chain combines TRBV11-2 with TRBJ1-5; D call uncertain. This CDR3 contains 13 residues. Trimming shortened V by 6 bases and J by 0 bases, and 6 bases separated the two germline ends. CDR1 SGHAT and CDR2 FQNNGV come from the germline V gene. The CDR3 region is CASRGYSNQPQHF. CDR3 bases: TGTGCCAGCAGAGGTTATAGCAATCAGCCCCAGCATTTT.

The rearrangement uses TRBV28 and TRBJ1-5; no definite D call. The CDR3 sequence is 13 residues long. V lost 4 bases to trimming and J lost 5 bases, with 9 bases between them. CDR1 and CDR2 from the germline V gene are MDHEN and SYDVKM. The CDR3 coding sequence is TGTGCCAGCAGTTCGGGCGTTTATCAGCCCCAGCATTTT. Translating gives CASSSGVYQPQHF.